This T cell receptor (beta chain) is from a study of blood T cell repertoires in COVID-19. Study-wide background: T cells, B-cell-depleted T cells, or PBMCs supplied cDNA or gDNA.

In the original processing: Nucleated cell counts were estimated from reference gene primer amplification. Produced via immunoSEQ multiplex PCR; TCRdb's table is partial and in-frame only. V, J and clone size are those of that table, while D and trimming were read from the DNA. The data contain a few hundred thousand clones, 80% to 90% of them singletons. Per the germline V gene, CDR1 is LNHDA and CDR2 is SQIVND (reference sequence). CDR3 length: 13 amino acids. The V gene lost 0 bases and the J gene lost 9 bases, with 9 bases spanning the gap. Sequenced: PBMCs or T cells enriched from blood (not recorded which). This clonotype originated in a man aged 35 to 55 who had recovered from COVID-19. The chain couples TRBV19 to TRBJ1-5; no reliable D call. CDR3 sequence reads: CASSIDRPRPQHF. CDR3 nucleotide sequence: TGTGCCAGTAGTATAGATCGCCCGCGGCCCCAGCATTTT.